This is a list of T cell receptor beta chains from one sample in a study of human T cells and chemical hapten exposure. From the RACE reads, TCRdb called clonotypes with MiXCR, one entry per CDR3 protein. The sample carries 95,000 to 150,000 distinct CDR3 sequences, roughly 12% recorded once. The specimen was whole blood, collected in connection with sensitization to the hapten diphenylcyclopropenone (DPC). Receptors were obtained from a woman in her forties or fifties with alopecia areata. Some clones in this sample may be carry-over from other donors' samples. The CDR3 runs from the conserved cysteine through the conserved F or W. Each record gives: V gene, J gene, D gene, clone size, CDR3 protein, CDR3 DNA. D genes are given only for firm matches. Not all rows give a size; the values are once, few, many and, for expanded clones, a class.

V: TRBV6-5; J: TRBJ2-3; D: TRBD1; size: few; CDR3: CASSARDSGADTQYF; DNA: TGTGCCAGCAGTGCCCGGGACAGCGGCGCGGATACGCAGTATTTT
V: TRBV27; J: TRBJ2-7; D: TRBD2; size: NA; CDR3: CASSSGTEQYF; DNA: TGTGCCAGCAGTAGCGGGACGGAGCAGTACTTC
V: TRBV5-1; J: TRBJ2-7; D: NA; size: NA; CDR3: CASSLGPVEQDYEQYF; DNA: TGCGCCAGCAGCTTGGGGCCGGTCGAACAGGACTACGAGCAGTACTTC
V: TRBV6-6; J: TRBJ1-1; D: NA; size: NA; CDR3: CASSYSRQRNTEAFF; DNA: TGTGCCAGCAGTTACTCGAGACAACGGAACACTGAAGCTTTCTTT
V: TRBV2; J: TRBJ1-1; D: NA; size: few; CDR3: CASSEDTKAEAFF; DNA: TGTGCCAGCAGTGAGGACACGAAGGCTGAAGCTTTCTTT
V: TRBV29-1; J: TRBJ1-4; D: NA; size: few; CDR3: CSVRSGQSEKLFF; DNA: TGCAGCGTTAGGTCTGGGCAAAGTGAAAAACTGTTTTTT
V: TRBV27; J: TRBJ2-7; D: NA; size: NA; CDR3: CASSFGFEQYF; DNA: TGTGCCAGCAGTTTTGGGTTCGAGCAGTACTTC
V: TRBV12-3/TRBV12-4; J: TRBJ2-3; D: TRBD1; size: NA; CDR3: CASSVGGPDTQYF; DNA: TGTGCCAGCAGTGTAGGGGGCCCAGATACGCAGTATTTT
V: TRBV6-5; J: TRBJ2-3; D: TRBD2; size: few; CDR3: CASSYEREGRDTQYF; DNA: TGTGCCAGCAGTTATGAGCGGGAGGGCCGAGATACGCAGTATTTT
V: TRBV6-7; J: TRBJ2-4; D: TRBD1; size: many; CDR3: CASSYGDRKYF; DNA: TGTGCCAGCAGTTACGGGGACAGAAAGTACTTC
V: TRBV19; J: TRBJ2-2; D: NA; size: NA; CDR3: CAAQARGRELFF; DNA: TGTGCCGCCCAGGCCAGGGGCCGGGAGCTGTTTTTT
V: TRBV4-2; J: TRBJ2-5; D: TRBD1; size: many; CDR3: CASSRRDSLQETQYF; DNA: TGTGCCAGCAGCCGCCGGGACAGTCTACAAGAGACCCAGTACTTC
V: TRBV28; J: TRBJ2-7; D: TRBD1; size: NA; CDR3: CASSFPQGQGWNEQYF; DNA: TGTGCCAGCAGTTTTCCCCAGGGACAGGGTTGGAACGAGCAGTACTTC
V: TRBV30; J: TRBJ2-7; D: NA; size: few; CDR3: CAWSIRSGREQYF; DNA: TGTGCCTGGAGTATCCGATCAGGGCGCGAGCAGTACTTC
V: TRBV5-1; J: TRBJ2-7; D: NA; size: many; CDR3: CASSLALHYEQYF; DNA: TGCGCCAGCAGCTTGGCACTGCACTACGAGCAGTACTTC
V: TRBV27; J: TRBJ2-7; D: NA; size: NA; CDR3: CASSLNWDNEQYF; DNA: TGTGCCAGCAGTTTGAATTGGGACAACGAGCAGTACTTC
V: TRBV25-1; J: TRBJ1-5; D: NA; size: NA; CDR3: CASSVYDSNQPQHF; DNA: TGTGCCAGCAGTGTGTACGATAGCAATCAGCCCCAGCATTTT
V: TRBV12-3/TRBV12-4; J: TRBJ1-5; D: NA; size: few; CDR3: CASSPGPYNQPQHF; DNA: TGTGCCAGCAGCCCGGGACCGTACAATCAGCCCCAGCATTTT
V: TRBV6-2/TRBV6-3; J: TRBJ2-7; D: NA; size: NA; CDR3: CASSLTSPYEQYF; DNA: TGTGCCAGCAGTTTGACTAGTCCCTACGAGCAGTACTTC
V: TRBV20-1; J: TRBJ1-5; D: TRBD1; size: NA; CDR3: CSATRDRTWYSNQPQHF; DNA: TGCAGTGCCACCCGGGACAGGACTTGGTATAGCAATCAGCCCCAGCATTTT
V: TRBV20-1; J: TRBJ2-1; D: TRBD2; size: few; CDR3: CSARFPSGSNNEQFF; DNA: TGCAGTGCCCGCTTCCCTAGCGGGAGTAACAATGAGCAGTTCTTC
V: TRBV9; J: TRBJ1-5; D: NA; size: few; CDR3: CASSDGAGNQPQHF; DNA: TGTGCCAGCTCAGACGGGGCCGGCAATCAGCCCCAGCATTTT
V: TRBV6-5; J: TRBJ2-7; D: NA; size: NA; CDR3: CASSSGRAYEQYF; DNA: TGTGCCAGCAGTTCGGGACGAGCGTACGAGCAGTACTTC
V: TRBV7-8; J: TRBJ2-1; D: NA; size: NA; CDR3: CASSPQSTAYNEQFF; DNA: TGTGCCAGCAGCCCCCAGTCCACGGCGTACAATGAGCAGTTCTTC
V: TRBV7-9; J: TRBJ2-1; D: NA; size: NA; CDR3: CASLSSGSPYNEQFF; DNA: TGTGCCAGCTTATCATCCGGCTCCCCCTACAATGAGCAGTTCTTC
V: TRBV6-1; J: TRBJ1-1; D: NA; size: few; CDR3: CASSEWGSNTEAFF; DNA: TGTGCCAGCAGTGAATGGGGATCGAACACTGAAGCTTTCTTT
V: TRBV2; J: TRBJ2-7; D: NA; size: few; CDR3: CASSARDRSYEQYF; DNA: TGTGCCAGCAGTGCCCGGGACCGTTCCTACGAGCAGTACTTC
V: TRBV20-1; J: TRBJ2-1; D: NA; size: many; CDR3: CSASGPIAVNEQFF; DNA: TGCAGTGCTAGTGGGCCAATAGCGGTCAATGAGCAGTTCTTC